The rows below give T cell receptor beta chains drawn from one sample of a study of cytomegalovirus exposure and HLA in healthy donors. Only in-frame clones appear in the TCRdb table, and some are missing; sequencing was by immunoSEQ multiplex PCR. The profile covers 150,000 to 180,000 clones, with roughly 74% appearing a single time and 2.8% taken by the ten largest. The sequencing input was PBMCs. These receptor sequences come from a man younger than 35 in good health and CMV-seronegative. Each CDR3 is given without its conserved first and last residue.

TRBJ2-1	TRBV9	ASSVGSPLAEQF
TRBJ2-1	TRBV9	ASSVGQTYGEQF
TRBJ2-7	TRBV7-2	ASRLGGAYEQY
TRBJ1-1	TRBV28	ASSSPRRAMNTEAF
TRBJ2-7	TRBV30	AWGSLYEQY
TRBJ2-5	TRBV18	ASSPGRTSGETQY
TRBJ2-1	TRBV5-4	ASSWDRDPYNEQF
TRBJ1-2	TRBV7-2	ASSATTGTYGYT
TRBJ2-2	TRBV5-4	ASSTGLANTGELF
TRBJ2-7	TRBV18	ASSPWEDYEQY
TRBJ2-3	TRBV10-3	ATALVSGISDTQY
TRBJ1-2	TRBV28	ASSSQGYT
TRBJ2-7	TRBV5-1	ASSSPDRDFNGEQY
TRBJ1-1	TRBV6-1	ASRGGRGFGEAF
TRBJ2-5	TRBV6-6	ASSPGGLLQETQY
TRBJ2-1	TRBV29-1	SVEGRQQKPYNEQF
TRBJ2-4	TRBV19	ASSGRLAGGAKNIQY
TRBJ2-7	TRBV4-2	ASSQENYQSYEQY
TRBJ2-7	TRBV6-5	ASSRQGGNEQY
TRBJ2-5	TRBV5-4	ASSRGTGGQETQY
TRBJ1-6	TRBV6-6	ASSSNSPLH
TRBJ1-5	TRBV7-8	ASSPRIDNQPQH
TRBJ1-1	TRBV5-1	ASSFGVGTEAF
TRBJ2-3	TRBV7-8	ASSSSGRAQY
TRBJ1-2	TRBV5-1	ASNSGSGTGAYYGYT
TRBJ2-5	TRBV7-2	ASSLKVFGGYQETQY
TRBJ1-4	TRBV5-6	ASTTGAANEKLF
TRBJ2-1	TRBV5-4	ASSLGQGLYNEQF
TRBJ1-3	TRBV7-9	ASSPDRVGGNTIY
TRBJ1-1	TRBV18	ASSRDSMNTEAF
TRBJ1-1	TRBV2	ASKERYMNTEAF
TRBJ2-1	TRBV7-9	ASSSPFYNEQF
TRBJ2-5	TRBV7-2	ASSIQGSIGETQY
TRBJ2-6	TRBV6-5	ASGLSGANGLT
TRBJ1-6	TRBV4-3	ASSQLTGVVSPLH
-	TRBV19	ATRVGGSYEQY
TRBJ2-5	TRBV6-1	ASSEGLAWQETQY
TRBJ2-2	TRBV7-9	SSSASGTGSAGELF
TRBJ2-7	TRBV7-9	ASSLSVGLGSEQY
TRBJ2-7	TRBV30	AWSPQGTEQY
TRBJ2-1	TRBV29-1	SVEDWSSYNEQF
TRBJ1-4	TRBV7-2	ASSFGGLLNEKLF
TRBJ1-6	TRBV28	ASTTTGTGRNSPLH
TRBJ2-6	TRBV4-1	ASSQTGSGANGLT
TRBJ2-5	TRBV6-1	ASSEFDSLTQY
TRBJ2-7	TRBV14	ASSQVMGATYEQY
TRBJ2-3	TRBV7-8	ASSSSGWDTDTQY
TRBJ1-1	TRBV6-6	ASRLGQGNTEAF
TRBJ2-1	TRBV2	ASSRDRGRQGEQF
TRBJ1-1	TRBV2	ASSGQGGNTEAF
TRBJ2-7	TRBV9	ASSAGQGNYEQY
TRBJ1-1	TRBV28	ASSPGQGVTEAF
TRBJ2-3	TRBV19	ASSIYGDASGVRNTQY
TRBJ2-2	TRBV6-5	ASSYSNPSLTGELF
TRBJ2-5	TRBV7-8	ASSSRGGKETQY
TRBJ2-2	TRBV9	ASSVETGNTGELF